This T cell receptor beta chain was profiled in a study of human T cells and chemical hapten exposure. This clonotype was seen more than once but under ten times. Its antigen is unknown. A read error may be the cause here, since a much bigger clone is one base away. Findings and caveats of the study: Large CDR3 similarity clusters arose significantly more often from expanded TCRs than from controls.

Individual cDNA molecules (in the library) carried attached unique molecular identifiers. Authors' data handling: Samples contained a median of roughly 100,000 TCRs, with a range of about 23,224 to 700,000. TCRdb re-analysed the RACE reads in MiXCR, keeping a single row per CDR3 protein. TCRdb's processing, not the study's, gives the V and J calls here. The sample yields 30,000 or so distinct CDR3 sequences, about 5% seen once. The CDR3 loop spans 16 amino acids. Germline lookup yields CDR1 LGHNA and CDR2 YNFKEQ. Time point in this sample: patch test 3, about 24 weeks after DPC sensitization. The treatment denotes: therapeutic diphenylcyclopropenone sensitization with weekly scalp DPC. Extraction of total RNA was performed on unfractionated whole blood.

Sequences were derived from whole blood, sampled in connection with sensitization to the hapten diphenylcyclopropenone (DPC). The chain recombines TRBV4-2 with TRBJ2-1; 8 nucleotides match TRBD2. This receptor was taken from a man aged 25-45 years with alopecia areata. Some clones in this sample may be carry-over from other donors' samples. The CDR3 nucleotides are TGTGCCGGCAGCCAAGTCAGCGGGAGTACCTACAATGAGCAGTTCTTC. Amino acids: CAGSQVSGSTYNEQFF.